This TCR beta chain derives from a study of molecular identifiers for immune sequencing clone quantification. Study-level background: In replicates, the authors split RNA from roughly 18,000 or 92,000 naive CD8 cells five ways and sequenced four. Overall study results and limits: Clonotypes topping 20 RNA copies carried over 97% of effector molecules but under 1% of naive ones.

On this clonotype itself: Its specificity is not known.

From germline, CDR1 is MGHRA and CDR2 YSYEKL. Germline trimming cut 6 bases from V and 7 bases from J; bases unmatched to any gene: 5. The CDR3 runs to 13 residues. TCRdb fed the PCR reads into MiXCR, producing one record per CDR3 protein. The sample holds hundreds of thousands of distinct CDR3 sequences; about 25% are singletons and the top ten take about 0.84%. Naive CD8 libraries came from approximately 20,000 to 1,000,000 sorted cells with 10%, 30% or 50% RNA. J is TRBJ2-7 and V is TRBV4-1; 11 nucleotides align to TRBD2. Source material: naive CD8+ T cells from blood, with Jurkat cell RNA spiked in. Subset defined: FACS-sorted CD8+CD4-CCR7+CD45RA+ naive T cells. The receptor was derived from a human donor in good health. Some libraries in this study had Jurkat cell RNA spiked in. Written as DNA, the CDR3 is TGCGCCAGCAGGGATACTAGCGGGGGTGAGCAGTACTTC. As protein: CASRDTSGGEQYF.